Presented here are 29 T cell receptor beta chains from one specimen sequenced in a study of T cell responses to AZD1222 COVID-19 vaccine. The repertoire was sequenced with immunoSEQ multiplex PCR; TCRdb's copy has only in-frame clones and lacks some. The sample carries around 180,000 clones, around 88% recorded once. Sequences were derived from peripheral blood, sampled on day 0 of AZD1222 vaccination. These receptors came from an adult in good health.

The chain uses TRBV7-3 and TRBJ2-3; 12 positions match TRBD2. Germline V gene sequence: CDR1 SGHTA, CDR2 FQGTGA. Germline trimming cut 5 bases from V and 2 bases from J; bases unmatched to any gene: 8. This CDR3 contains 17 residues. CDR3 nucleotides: TGTGCCAGCAGCACGGGACTAGCGGGCCTTTCCACAGATACGCAGTATTTT. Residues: CASSTGLAGLSTDTQYF.

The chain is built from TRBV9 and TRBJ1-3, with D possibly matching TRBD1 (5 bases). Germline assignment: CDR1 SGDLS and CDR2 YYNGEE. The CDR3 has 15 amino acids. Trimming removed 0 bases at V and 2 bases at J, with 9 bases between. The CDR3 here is CASSVAGDAGNTIYF. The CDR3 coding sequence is TGTGCCAGCAGCGTAGCTGGGGACGCTGGAAACACCATATATTTT.

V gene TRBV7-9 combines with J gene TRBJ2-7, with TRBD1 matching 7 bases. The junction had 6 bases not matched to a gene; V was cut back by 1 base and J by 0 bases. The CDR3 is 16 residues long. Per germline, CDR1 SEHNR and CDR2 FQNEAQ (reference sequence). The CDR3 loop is CASSLEWAGGSYEQYF. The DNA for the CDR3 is TGTGCCAGCAGCTTAGAATGGGCAGGGGGCTCCTACGAGCAGTACTTC.

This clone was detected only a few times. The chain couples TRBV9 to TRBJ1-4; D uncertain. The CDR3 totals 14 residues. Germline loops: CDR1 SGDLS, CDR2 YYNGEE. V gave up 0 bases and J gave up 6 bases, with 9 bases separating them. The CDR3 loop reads CASSVGVQYEKLFF. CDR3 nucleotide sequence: TGTGCCAGCAGCGTAGGAGTGCAGTATGAAAAACTGTTTTTT.

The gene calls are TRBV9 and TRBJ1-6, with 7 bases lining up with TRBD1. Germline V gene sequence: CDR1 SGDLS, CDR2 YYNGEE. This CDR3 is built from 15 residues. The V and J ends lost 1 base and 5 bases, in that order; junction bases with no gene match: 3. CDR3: CASSVSGGDNSPLHF. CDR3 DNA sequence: TGTGCCAGCAGCGTATCAGGGGGAGATAATTCACCCCTCCACTTT.

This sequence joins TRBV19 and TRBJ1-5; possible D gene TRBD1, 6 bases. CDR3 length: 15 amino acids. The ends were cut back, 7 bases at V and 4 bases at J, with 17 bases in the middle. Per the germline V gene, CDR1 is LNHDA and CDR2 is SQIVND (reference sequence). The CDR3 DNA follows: TGTGCCAGTAATTCACAGGGAGGTCGGAATCAGCCCCAGCATTTT. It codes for CASNSQGGRNQPQHF.

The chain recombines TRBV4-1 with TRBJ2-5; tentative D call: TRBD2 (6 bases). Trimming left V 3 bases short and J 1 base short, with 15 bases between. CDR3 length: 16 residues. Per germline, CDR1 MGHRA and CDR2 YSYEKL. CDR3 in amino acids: CASSQAGIAAQETQYF. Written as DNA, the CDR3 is TGCGCCAGCAGCCAGGCTGGGATAGCGGCCCAAGAGACCCAGTACTTC.

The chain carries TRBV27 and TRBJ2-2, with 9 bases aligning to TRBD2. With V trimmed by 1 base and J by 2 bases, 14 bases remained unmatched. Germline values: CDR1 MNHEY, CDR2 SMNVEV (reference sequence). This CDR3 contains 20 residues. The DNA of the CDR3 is TGTGCCAGCAGTTTATGGAAGTTCGCCCTAGCGGGGCCAAACACCGGGGAGCTGTTTTTT. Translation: CASSLWKFALAGPNTGELFF.

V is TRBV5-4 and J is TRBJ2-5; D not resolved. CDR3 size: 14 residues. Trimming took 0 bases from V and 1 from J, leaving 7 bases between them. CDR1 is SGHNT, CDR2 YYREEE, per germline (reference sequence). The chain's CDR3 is CASSLDPLQETQYF. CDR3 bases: TGTGCCAGCAGCTTGGATCCCCTCCAAGAGACCCAGTACTTC.

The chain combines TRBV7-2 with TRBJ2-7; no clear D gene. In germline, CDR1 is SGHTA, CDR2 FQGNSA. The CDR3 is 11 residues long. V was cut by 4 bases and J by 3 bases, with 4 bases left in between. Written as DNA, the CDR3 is TGTGCCAGCAGCTCCATCTACGAGCAGTACTTC. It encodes CASSSIYEQYF. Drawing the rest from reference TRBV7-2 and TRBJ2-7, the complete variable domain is GAGVSQSPSNKVTEKGKDVELRCDPISGHTALYWYRQSLGQGLEFLIYFQGNSAPDKSGLPSDRFSAERTGGSVSTLTIQRTQQEDSAVYLCASSSIYEQYFGPGTRLTVT.

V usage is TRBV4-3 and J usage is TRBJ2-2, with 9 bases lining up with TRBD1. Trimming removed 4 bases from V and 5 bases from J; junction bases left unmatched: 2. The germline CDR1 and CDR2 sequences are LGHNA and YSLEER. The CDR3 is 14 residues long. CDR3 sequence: CASSPDRGTGELFF. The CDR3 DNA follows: TGCGCCAGCAGCCCAGACAGGGGGACCGGGGAGCTGTTTTTT.

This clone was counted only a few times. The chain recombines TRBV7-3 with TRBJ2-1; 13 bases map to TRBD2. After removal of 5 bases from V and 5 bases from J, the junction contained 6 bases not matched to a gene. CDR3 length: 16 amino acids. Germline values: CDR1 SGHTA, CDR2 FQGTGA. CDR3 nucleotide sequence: TGTGCCAGCAGCCCCAGGACTAGCGGGAGAGACAATGAGCAGTTCTTC. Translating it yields CASSPRTSGRDNEQFF. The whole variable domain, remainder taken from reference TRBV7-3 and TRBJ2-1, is GAGVSQTPSNKVTEKGKYVELRCDPISGHTALYWYRQSLGQGPEFLIYFQGTGAADDSGLPNDRFFAVRPEGSVSTLKIQRTERGDSAVYLCASSPRTSGRDNEQFFGPGTRLTVL.

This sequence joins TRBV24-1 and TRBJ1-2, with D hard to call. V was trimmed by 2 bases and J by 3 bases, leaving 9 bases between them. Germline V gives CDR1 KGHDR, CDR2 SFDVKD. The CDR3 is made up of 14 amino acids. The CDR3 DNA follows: TGTGCCACCAGTGATTGGACGCAGGACTATGGCTACACCTTC. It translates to CATSDWTQDYGYTF.

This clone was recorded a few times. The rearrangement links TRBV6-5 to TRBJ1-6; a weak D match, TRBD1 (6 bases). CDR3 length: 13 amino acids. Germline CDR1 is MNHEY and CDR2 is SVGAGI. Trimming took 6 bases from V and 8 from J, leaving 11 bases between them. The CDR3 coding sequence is TGTGCCAGCAGCGTAAGACAGGATTCACCCCTCCACTTT. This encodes CASSVRQDSPLHF.

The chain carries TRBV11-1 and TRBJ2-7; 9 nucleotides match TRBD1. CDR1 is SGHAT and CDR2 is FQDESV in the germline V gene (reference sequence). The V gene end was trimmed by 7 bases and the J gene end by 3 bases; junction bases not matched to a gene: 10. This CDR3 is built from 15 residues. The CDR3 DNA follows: TGTGCCAGCACCCGAACACCGGGACAGGGCTACGAGCAGTACTTC. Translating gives CASTRTPGQGYEQYF.

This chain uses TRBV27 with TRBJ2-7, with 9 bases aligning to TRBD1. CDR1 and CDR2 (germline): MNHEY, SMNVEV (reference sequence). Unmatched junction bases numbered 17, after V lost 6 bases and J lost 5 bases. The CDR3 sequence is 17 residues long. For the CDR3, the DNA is TGTGCCAGCAGCCGACCACAGGGGGCGTATTTGGTCAACGAGCAGTACTTC. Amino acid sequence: CASSRPQGAYLVNEQYF.

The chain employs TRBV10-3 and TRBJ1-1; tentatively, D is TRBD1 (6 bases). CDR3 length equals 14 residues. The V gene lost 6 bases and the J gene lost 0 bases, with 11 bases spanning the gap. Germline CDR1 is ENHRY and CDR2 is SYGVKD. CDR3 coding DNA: TGTGCCATCAGCGGGCAGGGGTTGAACACTGAAGCTTTCTTT. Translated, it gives CAISGQGLNTEAFF.

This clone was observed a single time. As DNA, the CDR3 is TGCAGCGCCCCCGGACAGGGCGGTAACTATGGCTACACCTTC. It specifies CSAPGQGGNYGYTF. The chain recombines TRBV29-1 with TRBJ1-2; 8 bases match TRBD1. The ends lost 7 bases at V and 1 base at J; junction bases unmatched: 8. Germline V lookup: CDR1 SQVTM, CDR2 ANQGSEA. This CDR3 comprises 14 residues.

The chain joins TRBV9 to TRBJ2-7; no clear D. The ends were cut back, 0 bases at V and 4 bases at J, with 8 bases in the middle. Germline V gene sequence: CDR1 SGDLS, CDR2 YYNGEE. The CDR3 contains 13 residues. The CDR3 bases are TGTGCCAGCAGCGTAGACGAGGCTTACGAGCAGTACTTC. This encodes CASSVDEAYEQYF.

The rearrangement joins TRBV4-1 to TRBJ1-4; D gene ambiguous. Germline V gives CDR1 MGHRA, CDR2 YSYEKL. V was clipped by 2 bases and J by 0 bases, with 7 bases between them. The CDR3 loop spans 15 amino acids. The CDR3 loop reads CASSQPGATNEKLFF. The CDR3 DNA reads TGCGCCAGCAGCCAACCAGGCGCAACTAATGAAAAACTGTTTTTT.

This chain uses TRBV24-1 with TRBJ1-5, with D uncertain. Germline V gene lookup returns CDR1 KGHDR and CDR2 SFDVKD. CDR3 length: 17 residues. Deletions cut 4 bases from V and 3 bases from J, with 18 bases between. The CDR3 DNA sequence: TGTGCCACCAGTGACTCGGGCCAAACGGCTATCAATCAGCCCCAGCATTTT. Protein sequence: CATSDSGQTAINQPQHF.

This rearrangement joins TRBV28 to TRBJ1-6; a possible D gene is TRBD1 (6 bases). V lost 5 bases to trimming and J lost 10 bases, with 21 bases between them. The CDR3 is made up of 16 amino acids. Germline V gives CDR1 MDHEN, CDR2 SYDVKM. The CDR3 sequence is CASSPAGGRPRSPLHF. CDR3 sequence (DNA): TGTGCCAGCAGTCCTGCCGGGGGCAGACCTAGGTCACCCCTCCACTTT.

CDR3 sequence: CASSYSGTGGQQPQHF. CDR3 bases: TGTGCCAGCAGTTACTCTGGGACAGGGGGTCAACAGCCCCAGCATTTT. This sequence joins TRBV6-2 or TRBV6-3 and TRBJ1-5; 11 bases match TRBD1. The CDR3 has 16 amino acids. V shed 0 bases and J 7 bases; nucleotides not matched to a gene: 5. The germline V gene has CDR1 MNHEY and CDR2 SVGEGT.

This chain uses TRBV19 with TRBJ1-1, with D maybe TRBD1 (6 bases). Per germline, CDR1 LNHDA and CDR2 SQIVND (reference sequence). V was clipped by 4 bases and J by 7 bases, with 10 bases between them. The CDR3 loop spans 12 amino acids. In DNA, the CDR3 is TGTGCCAGTAGTACCAGGGGTGGTGAAGCTTTCTTT. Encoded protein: CASSTRGGEAFF.

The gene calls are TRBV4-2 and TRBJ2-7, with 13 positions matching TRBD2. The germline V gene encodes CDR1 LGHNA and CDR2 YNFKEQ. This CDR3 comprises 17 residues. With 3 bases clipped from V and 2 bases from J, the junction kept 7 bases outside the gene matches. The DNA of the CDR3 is TGTGCCAGCAGCCAGATGACTAGCGGGAGGCTAACCTACGAGCAGTACTTC. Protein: CASSQMTSGRLTYEQYF.

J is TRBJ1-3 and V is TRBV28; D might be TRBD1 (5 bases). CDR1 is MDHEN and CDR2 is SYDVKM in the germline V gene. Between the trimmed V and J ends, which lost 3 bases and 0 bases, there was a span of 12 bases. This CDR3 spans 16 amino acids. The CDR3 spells CASSLGRRHSGNTIYF. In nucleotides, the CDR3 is TGTGCCAGCAGTTTGGGACGACGGCACTCTGGAAACACCATATATTTT.

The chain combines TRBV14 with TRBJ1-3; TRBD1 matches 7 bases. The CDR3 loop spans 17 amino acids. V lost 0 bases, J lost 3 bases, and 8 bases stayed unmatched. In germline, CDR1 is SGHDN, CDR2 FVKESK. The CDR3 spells CASSQDIRTGYGNTIYF. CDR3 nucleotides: TGTGCCAGCAGCCAAGATATTCGGACAGGTTATGGAAACACCATATATTTT.

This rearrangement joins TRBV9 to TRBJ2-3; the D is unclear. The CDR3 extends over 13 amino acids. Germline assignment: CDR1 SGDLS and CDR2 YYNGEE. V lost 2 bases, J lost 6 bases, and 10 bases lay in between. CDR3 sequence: CASSVLDVDTQYF. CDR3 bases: TGTGCCAGCAGCGTTTTGGACGTGGATACGCAGTATTTT.

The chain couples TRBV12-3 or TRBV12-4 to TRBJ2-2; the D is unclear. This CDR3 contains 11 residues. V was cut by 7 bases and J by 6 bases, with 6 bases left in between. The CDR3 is CASTTAGELFF. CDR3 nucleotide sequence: TGTGCCAGCACCACTGCCGGGGAGCTGTTTTTT.